Below, 20 T cell receptor beta chains from the same sample are listed, as sequenced in a study of CD8 T cells in Susac syndrome. RNA was extracted with the RNeasy kit, and a quantity of about 0.45 to 1 ug was reverse transcribed using random hexamers. TCRdb used MiXCR to reprocess the immunoSEQ multiplex PCR reads, holding one entry per CDR3 protein. Seen here are about 250,000 distinct CDR3 sequences, around 93% observed once, and the top ten hold 0.065% to 0.08%. The material sequenced was CD4+ T cells from PBMCs. These receptors all come from a human donor with multiple sclerosis.

This chain uses TRBV6-5 with TRBJ2-3; D may be TRBD1 or TRBD2 (5 bases each). Germline V gene lookup returns CDR1 MNHEY and CDR2 SVGAGI. This CDR3 has 15 residues. The V and J ends lost 0 bases and 0 bases respectively, with 7 bases between them. The DNA of the CDR3 is TGTGCCAGCAGTTACTCCTGGGACAGCACAGATACGCAGTATTTT. Encoded protein: CASSYSWDSTDTQYF.

J is TRBJ2-5 and V is TRBV29-1, with 8 bases lining up with TRBD2. CDR1 and CDR2 from the germline V gene are SQVTM and ANQGSEA. Germline trimming cut 1 base from V and 4 bases from J; bases unmatched to any gene: 2. The CDR3 runs 13 residues. The CDR3 nucleotides are TGCAGCGTTGAAGCGGGAGGGGGAGAGACCCAGTACTTC. Residues: CSVEAGGGETQYF. The complete variable domain, with remaining parts taken from reference TRBV29-1 and TRBJ2-5, reads SAVISQKPSRDICQRGTSLTIQCQVDSQVTMMFWYRQQPGQSLTLIATANQGSEATYESGFVIDKFPISRPNLTFSTLTVSNMSPEDSSIYLCSVEAGGGETQYFGPGTRLLVL.

The chain employs TRBV19 and TRBJ1-1; no clear D. The CDR3 length is 13 residues. The V end lost 3 bases, the J end lost 4 bases, and 9 bases lay between the germline ends. Germline V CDR1 and CDR2: LNHDA, SQIVND (reference sequence). CDR3 residues: CASSIVGGTEAFF. The CDR3 DNA reads as TGTGCCAGTAGTATTGTAGGCGGCACTGAAGCTTTCTTT. The complete variable domain, with remaining parts taken from reference TRBV19 and TRBJ1-1, reads DGGITQSPKYLFRKEGQNVTLSCEQNLNHDAMYWYRQDPGQGLRLIYYSQIVNDFQKGDIAEGYSVSREKKESFPLTVTSAQKNPTAFYLCASSIVGGTEAFFGQGTRLTVV.

The J gene is TRBJ2-2, the V gene TRBV7-3, with TRBD1 as a possible D gene (5 bases). CDR3 length: 14 amino acids. Germline assignment: CDR1 SGHTA and CDR2 FQGTGA. With 4 bases removed from V and 6 bases from J, the gap between germline ends came to 12 bases. CDR3 amino acids: CASSSAGIAGELFF. The CDR3 DNA sequence: TGTGCCAGCAGCTCGGCAGGGATCGCCGGGGAGCTGTTTTTT.

V is TRBV7-9 and J is TRBJ2-2, with 15 bases that match TRBD2. Germline V gene lookup returns CDR1 SEHNR and CDR2 FQNEAQ (reference sequence). Trimming at V came to 5 bases and at J to 3 bases, leaving 7 bases not matched to a gene. There are 18 residues in the CDR3. DNA for the CDR3: TGTGCCAGCAGCCCCGGGACTAGCGGGAGGTTGGACACCGGGGAGCTGTTTTTT. This gives the protein CASSPGTSGRLDTGELFF.

The chain recombines TRBV5-1 with TRBJ1-1; 8 bases are shared with TRBD1. With 4 bases clipped from V and 3 bases from J, the junction kept 8 bases outside the gene matches. Per the germline V gene, CDR1 is SGHRS and CDR2 is YFSETQ. This CDR3 has 15 residues. The CDR3 nucleotides read TGCGCCAGCAGCACAAGGACAGGGTACGACACTGAAGCTTTCTTT. Amino acids: CASSTRTGYDTEAFF.

The chain links TRBV12-3 or TRBV12-4 to TRBJ1-1; no reliable D call. V gave up 6 bases and J gave up 4 bases, with 15 bases separating them. The CDR3 extends over 14 amino acids. DNA for the CDR3: TGTGCCAGCAGCCCCTACAGCTCGGGCACTGAAGCTTTCTTT. Translated, it gives CASSPYSSGTEAFF.

The V call is TRBV12-3 or TRBV12-4, the J call TRBJ1-5, with a weak D call TRBD1 (5 bases). V was cut by 0 bases and J by 3 bases, with 18 bases left in between. CDR3 length: 18 amino acids. This chain's CDR3 is CASSLARAGRGDNQPQHF. CDR3 coding DNA: TGTGCCAGCAGTTTAGCGCGCGCCGGAAGAGGGGACAATCAGCCCCAGCATTTT.

The J gene is TRBJ2-1, the V gene TRBV12-3 or TRBV12-4; 10 bases fit TRBD1. The J segment lost 5 bases and the V segment lost 6 bases, leaving 7 bases of the junction unmatched. This CDR3 is built from 15 residues. The chain's CDR3 is CASRAGTGVHNEQFF. The CDR3 DNA sequence: TGTGCCAGCAGGGCCGGGACAGGGGTCCACAATGAGCAGTTCTTC.

The rearrangement joins TRBV6-6 to TRBJ1-1; no definite D call. This CDR3 region has 12 residues. Germline V gene lookup returns CDR1 MNHNY and CDR2 SVGAGI (reference sequence). V dropped 10 bases and J dropped 5 bases, with 14 bases sitting between them. The chain's CDR3 is CATGLRRTEAFF. The CDR3 DNA is TGTGCCACCGGACTGAGGAGGACTGAAGCTTTCTTT.

V usage is TRBV28 and J usage is TRBJ1-5; D might be TRBD1 (5 bases). Trimming took off 6 bases at V and 7 bases at J, with 16 bases between the two ends. This CDR3 contains 14 residues. The germline V gene has CDR1 MDHEN and CDR2 SYDVKM. CDR3 nucleotide sequence: TGTGCCAGCAGCACAGGAGTGGGCGTACAGCCCCAGCATTTT. This codes for CASSTGVGVQPQHF. Full variable domain (remainder filled in from reference TRBV28 and TRBJ1-5): DVKVTQSSRYLVKRTGEKVFLECVQDMDHENMFWYRQDPGLGLRLIYFSYDVKMKEKGDIPEGYSVSREKKERFSLILESASTNQTSMYLCASSTGVGVQPQHFGDGTRLSIL.

The rearrangement uses TRBV20-1 and TRBJ1-2; TRBD1 is a possible D gene (5 bases). Germline CDR1 reads DFQATT; CDR2 reads SNEGSKA (reference sequence). V dropped 8 bases and J dropped 4 bases, with 20 bases sitting between them. The CDR3 is 14 amino acids. The CDR3 sequence is CSTQSPGAGYGYTF. The CDR3 nucleotides are TGCAGTACGCAGAGCCCCGGGGCCGGCTATGGCTACACCTTC.

This clonotype has just one count. The chain has TRBV29-1 and TRBJ1-2; a possible D gene is TRBD1 (6 bases). Germline-derived CDR1 and CDR2 are SQVTM and ANQGSEA. The CDR3 contains 12 residues. The V end was cut by 6 bases, the J end by 6 bases, with 14 bases between. The CDR3 DNA follows: TGCAGCGTGGGAGACAGGCACAATGGCTACACCTTC. This translates into CSVGDRHNGYTF.

The chain has TRBV6-5 and TRBJ2-3; 8 bases agree with TRBD1. Germline CDR1 is MNHEY and CDR2 is SVGAGI. The CDR3 is 15 amino acids. J lost 1 base, V lost 2 bases, and 2 bases had no gene match. CDR3 sequence: CASSYPGQGTDTQYF. The DNA for the CDR3 is TGTGCCAGCAGTTACCCGGGACAGGGCACAGATACGCAGTATTTT.

Remarks on this clonotype: Germline and junction disagree at one end, which may indicate a read error. The rearrangement uses TRBV12-3 or TRBV12-4 and TRBJ2-5; D may be TRBD1 or TRBD2 (5 bases each). This CDR3 region has 11 residues. Written as DNA, the CDR3 is TGTGCCAGCACCGACGGGGCCTCAACGCACTTC. Protein sequence: CASTDGASTHF.

CDR3 residues: CSAFLQGLAKNIQYF. The CDR3 DNA reads TGCAGTGCTTTTTTACAGGGGCTAGCCAAAAACATTCAGTACTTC. The rearrangement joins TRBV20-1 to TRBJ2-4, with 7 bases matching TRBD1. The CDR3 covers 15 residues. Germline V gene sequence: CDR1 DFQATT, CDR2 SNEGSKA (reference sequence). V lost 5 bases and J lost 0; bases outside the gene matches: 7.

The chain couples TRBV4-1 to TRBJ1-2; D unclear. The CDR3 consists of 16 residues. Trimming removed 0 bases at V and 4 bases at J, with 15 bases between. Germline V CDR1 and CDR2: MGHRA, YSYEKL. In DNA form, the CDR3 reads TGCGCCAGCAGCCAAGATGCGGCGGCCGGATCCTATGGCTACACCTTC. Amino acid sequence: CASSQDAAAGSYGYTF.

J is TRBJ1-2 and V is TRBV20-1; D is perhaps TRBD1 (6 bases). Germline assignment: CDR1 DFQATT and CDR2 SNEGSKA (reference sequence). The CDR3 consists of 13 residues. The ends were cut back, 1 base at V and 7 bases at J, with 13 bases in the middle. DNA of the CDR3: TGCAGTGCTAGAGGACAGGCCGGTGGTGGCTACACCTTC. Translated: CSARGQAGGGYTF.

The chain links TRBV2 to TRBJ1-2; D unresolved. The germline CDR1 and CDR2 sequences are SNHLY and FYNNEI. V was pared by 3 bases and J by 0 bases, with 11 bases between. This CDR3 region has 15 residues. The CDR3, as DNA: TGTGCCAGCAGTGATGTCGGGAGATCTAACTATGGCTACACCTTC. It codes for CASSDVGRSNYGYTF. Variable domain in full (rest from reference TRBV2 and TRBJ1-2): EPEVTQTPSHQVTQMGQEVILRCVPISNHLYFYWYRQILGQKVEFLVSFYNNEISEKSEIFDDQFSVERPDGSNFTLKIRSTKLEDSAMYFCASSDVGRSNYGYTFGSGTRLTVV.

The chain couples TRBV7-8 to TRBJ1-1, with D unresolved. The CDR3 has 16 residues. CDR1 is SGHVS, CDR2 FQNEAQ, per germline. V was pared by 4 bases and J by 0 bases, with 15 bases between. CDR3 DNA: TGTGCCAGCAGCTCCAGGACGGGCCCCTTGAACACTGAAGCTTTCTTT. It translates to CASSSRTGPLNTEAFF.